This TCR beta chain is from a study of glioma-infiltrating T cells. The wider study: Blood libraries targeted about 4- to 11-fold coverage of 910,000 or so T cells. Findings and limits, study-wide: A blood CDR3 motif signature was depleted in highly divergent patients. Very few CDR3 sequences were shared between tissue and blood. Gliomas, especially low-grade, showed above-expected tissue-blood divergence; non-neoplastic patients showed below.

A few counts support this clonotype. Its antigen is as yet unknown. TCR alpha and beta CDR3 regions were amplified from RNA using iRepertoire nested multiplex PCR. MiXCR, run by TCRdb on the multiplex PCR reads, gives a single entry per CDR3 protein. The sample carries about 380,000 distinct CDR3 sequences, approximately 42% recorded once. Trimming left V 3 bases short and J 5 bases short, with 14 bases between. The CDR3 is 14 amino acids. CDR1 is MDHEN, CDR2 SYDVKM, per germline. The receptor was isolated from a human donor with low-grade glioma or glioblastoma, undergoing nonglioma brain surgery, or in good health (not recorded which). Sample: glioma tissue, nonneoplastic brain tissue, or PBMCs (not recorded which). The chain joins TRBV28 to TRBJ2-7; D not certain. In nucleotides, the CDR3 is TGTGCCAGCAGTTTGGATCAGCTTAGGGACGAGCAGTACTTC. Amino acids: CASSLDQLRDEQYF.